The T cell receptor beta chain described here comes from a study of T-cell reconstitution after alpha-beta-depleted transplantation in children. This CDR3 region has 15 residues. The germline gives CDR1 MNHEY, CDR2 SVGEGT. Between the trimmed V and J ends, which lost 0 bases and 0 bases, there was a span of 8 bases. Molecular barcoding with unique molecular identifiers was used for the TCRbeta library. A single record per CDR3 protein comes from TCRdb applying MiXCR to the PCR reads. Found here are approximately 640,000 distinct CDR3 sequences, 16% of them singletons; the top ten hold 1.1%. This clonotype has a handful of counts.

The origin of this receptor is a human donor who donated a stem cell graft to a child with acute myeloid leukemia. The sample here was PBMCs from the stem cell graft donor, taken from the stem cell graft. The chain couples TRBV6-2 or TRBV6-3 to TRBJ1-2; D is ambiguous. The CDR3 bases are TGTGCCAGCAGTTACTCGACGGTTACTAACTATGGCTACACCTTC. This codes for CASSYSTVTNYGYTF.